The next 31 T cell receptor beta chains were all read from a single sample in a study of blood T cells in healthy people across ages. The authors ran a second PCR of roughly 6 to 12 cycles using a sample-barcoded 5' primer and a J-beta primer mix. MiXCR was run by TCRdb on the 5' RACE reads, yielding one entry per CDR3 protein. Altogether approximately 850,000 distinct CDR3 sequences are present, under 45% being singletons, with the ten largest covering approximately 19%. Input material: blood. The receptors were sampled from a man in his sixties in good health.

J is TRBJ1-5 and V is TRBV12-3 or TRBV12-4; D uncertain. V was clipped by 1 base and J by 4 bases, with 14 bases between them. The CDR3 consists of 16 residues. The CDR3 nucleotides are TGTGCCAGCAGTTTAGTCGTCCAGGTGGGAAATCAGCCCCAGCATTTT. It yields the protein CASSLVVQVGNQPQHF.

CDR3 region: CASSEMMGRRGYTF. CDR3 coding DNA: TGTGCCAGCAGTGAAATGATGGGGCGCCGTGGCTACACCTTC. The rearrangement uses TRBV25-1 and TRBJ1-2, with D perhaps matching TRBD1 (5 bases). Germline V gene sequence: CDR1 MGHDK, CDR2 SYGVNS. V lost 2 bases and J 7 bases, leaving 14 bases between the germline ends. The CDR3 is 14 amino acids.

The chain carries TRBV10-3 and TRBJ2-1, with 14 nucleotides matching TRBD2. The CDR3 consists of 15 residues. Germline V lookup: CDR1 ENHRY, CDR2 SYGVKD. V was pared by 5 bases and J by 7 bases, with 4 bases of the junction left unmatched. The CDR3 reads CAISRGLAGANEQFF. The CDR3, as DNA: TGTGCCATCAGTAGGGGACTAGCGGGGGCGAATGAGCAGTTCTTC.

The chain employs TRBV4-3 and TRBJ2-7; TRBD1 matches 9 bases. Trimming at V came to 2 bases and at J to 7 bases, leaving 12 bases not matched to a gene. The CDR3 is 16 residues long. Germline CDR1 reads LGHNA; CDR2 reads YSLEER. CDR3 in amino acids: CASSQHFRDRVGEQYF. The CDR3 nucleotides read TGCGCCAGCAGCCAACACTTCCGGGACAGGGTTGGGGAGCAGTACTTC.

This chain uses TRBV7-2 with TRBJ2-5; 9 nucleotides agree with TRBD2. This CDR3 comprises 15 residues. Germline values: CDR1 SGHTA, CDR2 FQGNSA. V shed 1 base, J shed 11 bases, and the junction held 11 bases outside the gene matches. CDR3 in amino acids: CASSLVGGGANEQYF. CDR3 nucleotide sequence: TGTGCCAGCAGCTTAGTTGGCGGGGGGGCTAATGAGCAGTACTTC.

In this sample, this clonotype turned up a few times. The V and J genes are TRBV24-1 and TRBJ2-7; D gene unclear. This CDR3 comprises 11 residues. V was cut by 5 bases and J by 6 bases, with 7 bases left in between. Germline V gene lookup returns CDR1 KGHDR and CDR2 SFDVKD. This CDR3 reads CATSAGLEQYF. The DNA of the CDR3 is TGTGCCACCAGTGCTGGGCTCGAGCAGTACTTC.

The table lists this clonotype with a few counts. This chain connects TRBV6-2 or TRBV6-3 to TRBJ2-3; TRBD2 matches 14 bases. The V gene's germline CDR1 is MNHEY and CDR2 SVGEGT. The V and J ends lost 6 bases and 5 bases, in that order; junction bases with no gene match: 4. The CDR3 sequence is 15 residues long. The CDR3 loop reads CASRPGTSGGDTQYF. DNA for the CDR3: TGTGCCAGCAGACCCGGGACTAGCGGGGGAGATACGCAGTATTTT.

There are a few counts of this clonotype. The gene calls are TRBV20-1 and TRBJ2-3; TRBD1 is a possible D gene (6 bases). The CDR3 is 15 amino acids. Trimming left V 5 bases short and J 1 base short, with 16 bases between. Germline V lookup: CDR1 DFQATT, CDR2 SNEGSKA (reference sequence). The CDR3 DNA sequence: TGCAGTGCTGAACGCAGGGGCGGAGGCACAGATACGCAGTATTTT. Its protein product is CSAERRGGGTDTQYF.

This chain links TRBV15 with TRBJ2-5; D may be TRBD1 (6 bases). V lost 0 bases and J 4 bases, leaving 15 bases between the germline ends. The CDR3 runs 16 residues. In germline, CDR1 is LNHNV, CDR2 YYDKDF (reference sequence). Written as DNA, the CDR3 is TGTGCCACCAGCAGAGATTACGGGGAGACAGGAGAGACCCAGTACTTC. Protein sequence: CATSRDYGETGETQYF.

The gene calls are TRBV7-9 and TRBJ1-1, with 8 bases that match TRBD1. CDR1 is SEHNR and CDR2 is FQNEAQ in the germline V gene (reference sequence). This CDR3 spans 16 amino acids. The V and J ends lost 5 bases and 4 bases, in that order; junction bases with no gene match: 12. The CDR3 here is CASSETWTGLSTEAFF. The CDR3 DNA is TGTGCCAGCAGCGAAACTTGGACAGGGTTGAGCACTGAAGCTTTCTTT.

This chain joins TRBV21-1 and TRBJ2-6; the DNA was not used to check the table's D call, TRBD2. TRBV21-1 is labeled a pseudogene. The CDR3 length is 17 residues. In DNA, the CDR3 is TGTGCCAGCAGCCGAGGCAAGAGGGACCCTGGGGCCAACGTCCTGACTTTC. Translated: CASSRGKRDPGANVLTF.

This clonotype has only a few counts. The CDR3 region is CSASRYQVGNIQYF. CDR3 coding DNA: TGCAGTGCTAGCCGGTACCAGGTCGGAAACATTCAGTACTTC. The V and J genes are TRBV20-1 and TRBJ2-4; D unresolved. Germline V CDR1 and CDR2: DFQATT, SNEGSKA (reference sequence). V was pared by 3 bases and J by 6 bases, with 15 bases between. This CDR3 is 14 amino acids long.

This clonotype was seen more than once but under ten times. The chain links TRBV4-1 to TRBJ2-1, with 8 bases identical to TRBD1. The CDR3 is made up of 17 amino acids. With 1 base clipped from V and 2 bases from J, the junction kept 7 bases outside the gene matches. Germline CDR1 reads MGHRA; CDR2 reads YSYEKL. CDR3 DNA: TGCGCCAGCAGCCAAGGTGACAAGGACAGGGCCTACAATGAGCAGTTCTTC. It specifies CASSQGDKDRAYNEQFF.

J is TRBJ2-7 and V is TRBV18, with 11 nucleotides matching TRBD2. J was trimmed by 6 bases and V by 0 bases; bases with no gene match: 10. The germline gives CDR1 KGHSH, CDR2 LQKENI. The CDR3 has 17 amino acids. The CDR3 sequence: CASSPPSGGAFYGEQYF. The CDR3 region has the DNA TGTGCCAGCTCACCACCTAGCGGGGGGGCGTTCTACGGCGAGCAGTACTTC.

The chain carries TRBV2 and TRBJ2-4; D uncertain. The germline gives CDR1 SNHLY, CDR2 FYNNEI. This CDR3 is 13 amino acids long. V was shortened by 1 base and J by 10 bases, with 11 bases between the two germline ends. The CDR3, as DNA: TGTGCCAGCAGTGAAGTCTCTGATGGGATTCAGTACTTC. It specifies CASSEVSDGIQYF. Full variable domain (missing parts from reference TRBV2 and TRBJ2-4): EPEVTQTPSHQVTQMGQEVILRCVPISNHLYFYWYRQILGQKVEFLVSFYNNEISEKSEIFDDQFSVERPDGSNFTLKIRSTKLEDSAMYFCASSEVSDGIQYFGAGTRLSVL.

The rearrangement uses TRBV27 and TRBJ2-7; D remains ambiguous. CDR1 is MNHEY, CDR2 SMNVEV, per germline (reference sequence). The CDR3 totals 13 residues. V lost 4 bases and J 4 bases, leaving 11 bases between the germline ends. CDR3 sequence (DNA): TGTGCCAGCAGTTATGGCGTGGGATACGAGCAGTACTTC. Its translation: CASSYGVGYEQYF.

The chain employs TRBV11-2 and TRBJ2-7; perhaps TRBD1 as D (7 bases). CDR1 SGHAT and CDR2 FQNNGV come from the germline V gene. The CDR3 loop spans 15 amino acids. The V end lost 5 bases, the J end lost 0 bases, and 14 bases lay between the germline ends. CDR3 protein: CASSPQGGDSYEQYF. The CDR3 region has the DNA TGTGCCAGCAGCCCCCAGGGGGGTGACTCCTACGAGCAGTACTTC.

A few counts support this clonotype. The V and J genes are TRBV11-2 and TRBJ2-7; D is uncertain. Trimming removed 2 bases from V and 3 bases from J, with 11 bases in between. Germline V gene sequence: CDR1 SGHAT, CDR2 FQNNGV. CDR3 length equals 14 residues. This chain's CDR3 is CASSLSWESYEQYF. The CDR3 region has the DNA TGTGCCAGCAGCTTAAGTTGGGAAAGCTACGAGCAGTACTTC.

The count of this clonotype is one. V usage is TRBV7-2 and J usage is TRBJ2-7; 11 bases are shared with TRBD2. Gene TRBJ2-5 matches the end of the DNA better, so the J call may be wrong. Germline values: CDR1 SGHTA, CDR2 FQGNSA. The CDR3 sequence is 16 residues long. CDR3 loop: CASSLISGGVLETQYF. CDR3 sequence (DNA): TGTGCCAGCAGCCTAATTAGCGGGGGGGTCCTTGAGACCCAGTACTTC.

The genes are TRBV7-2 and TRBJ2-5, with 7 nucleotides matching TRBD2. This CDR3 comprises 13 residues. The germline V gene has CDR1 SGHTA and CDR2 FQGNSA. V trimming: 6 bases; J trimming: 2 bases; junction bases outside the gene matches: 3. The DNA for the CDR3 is TGTGCCAGCAGGGGCGGGGGACAAGAGACCCAGTACTTC. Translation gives CASRGGGQETQYF.

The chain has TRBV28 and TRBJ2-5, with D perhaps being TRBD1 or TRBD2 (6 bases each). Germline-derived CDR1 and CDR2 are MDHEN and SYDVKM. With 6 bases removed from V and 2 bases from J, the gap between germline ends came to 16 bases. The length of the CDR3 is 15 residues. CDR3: CASSSDRGRQETQYF. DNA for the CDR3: TGTGCCAGCAGCTCGGACAGAGGGAGGCAAGAGACCCAGTACTTC.

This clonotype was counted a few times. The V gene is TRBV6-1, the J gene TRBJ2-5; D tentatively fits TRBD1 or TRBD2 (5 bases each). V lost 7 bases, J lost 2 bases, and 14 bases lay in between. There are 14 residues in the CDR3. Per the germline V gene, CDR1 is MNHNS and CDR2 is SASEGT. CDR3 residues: CASTRGTDQETQYF. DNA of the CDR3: TGTGCCAGCACTCGAGGGACGGATCAAGAGACCCAGTACTTC.

The CDR3 DNA follows: TGTGCCAGCAGCTTAGGAGGGGACAGGGGCCGCGGGGATGGCTACACCTTC. Amino acid sequence: CASSLGGDRGRGDGYTF. This sequence joins TRBV11-3 and TRBJ1-2; 10 nucleotides line up with TRBD1. J was trimmed by 6 bases and V by 1 base; bases with no gene match: 11. Germline values: CDR1 SGHNT, CDR2 YENEEA. The CDR3 is 17 residues long.

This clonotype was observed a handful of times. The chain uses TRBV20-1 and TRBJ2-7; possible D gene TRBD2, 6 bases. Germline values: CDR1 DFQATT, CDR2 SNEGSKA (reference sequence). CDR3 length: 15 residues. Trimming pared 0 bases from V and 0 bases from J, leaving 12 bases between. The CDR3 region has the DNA TGCAGTGCTAGAGAAATGGGGGACTTCTCCTACGAGCAGTACTTC. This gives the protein CSAREMGDFSYEQYF.

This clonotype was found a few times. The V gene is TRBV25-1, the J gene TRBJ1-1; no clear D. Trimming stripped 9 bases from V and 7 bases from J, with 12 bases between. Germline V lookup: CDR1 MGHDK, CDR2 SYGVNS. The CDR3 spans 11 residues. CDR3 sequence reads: CASRLWGEAFF. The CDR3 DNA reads TGTGCCAGTAGGCTTTGGGGTGAAGCTTTCTTT.

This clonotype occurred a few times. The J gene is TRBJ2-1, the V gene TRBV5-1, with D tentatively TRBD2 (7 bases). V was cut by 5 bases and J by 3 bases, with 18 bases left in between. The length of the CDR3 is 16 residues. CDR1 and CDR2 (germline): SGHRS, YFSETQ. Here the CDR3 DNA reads TGCGCCAGCAGGCCAACGGGGGGCCCGAACTACAATGAGCAGTTCTTC. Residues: CASRPTGGPNYNEQFF.

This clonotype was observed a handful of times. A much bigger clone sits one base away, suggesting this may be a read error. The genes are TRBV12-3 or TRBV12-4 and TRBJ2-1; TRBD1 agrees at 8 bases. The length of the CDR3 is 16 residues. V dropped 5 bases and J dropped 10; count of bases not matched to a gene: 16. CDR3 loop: CASSLDRTGFGNEQFF. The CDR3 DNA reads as TGTGCCAGCAGTCTCGACCGGACAGGGTTTGGAAACGAGCAGTTCTTC.

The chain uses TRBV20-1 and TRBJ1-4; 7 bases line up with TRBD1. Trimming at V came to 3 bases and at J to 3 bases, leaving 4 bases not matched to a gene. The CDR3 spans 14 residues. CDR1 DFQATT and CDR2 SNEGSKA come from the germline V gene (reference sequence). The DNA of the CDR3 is TGCAGTGCTAGGACACAGGGGTCTAATGAAAAACTGTTTTTT. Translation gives CSARTQGSNEKLFF.

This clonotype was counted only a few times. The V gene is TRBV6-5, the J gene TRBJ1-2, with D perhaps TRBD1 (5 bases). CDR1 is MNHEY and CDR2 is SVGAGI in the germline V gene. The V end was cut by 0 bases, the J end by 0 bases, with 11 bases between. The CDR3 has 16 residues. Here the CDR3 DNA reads TGTGCCAGCAGTTACTCGATACAGGACCCTAACTATGGCTACACCTTC. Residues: CASSYSIQDPNYGYTF.

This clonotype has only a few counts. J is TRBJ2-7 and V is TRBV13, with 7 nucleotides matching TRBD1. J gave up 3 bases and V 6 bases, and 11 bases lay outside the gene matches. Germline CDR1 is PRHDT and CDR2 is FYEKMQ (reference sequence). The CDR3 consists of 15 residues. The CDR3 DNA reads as TGTGCCAGCAGACCAACAGGGGATTCGAGCTACGAGCAGTACTTC. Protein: CASRPTGDSSYEQYF. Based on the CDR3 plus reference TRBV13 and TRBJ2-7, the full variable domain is AAGVIQSPRHLIKEKRETATLKCYPIPRHDTVYWYQQGPGQDPQFLISFYEKMQSDKGSIPDRFSAQQFSDYHSELNMSSLELGDSALYFCASRPTGDSSYEQYFGPGTRLTVT.

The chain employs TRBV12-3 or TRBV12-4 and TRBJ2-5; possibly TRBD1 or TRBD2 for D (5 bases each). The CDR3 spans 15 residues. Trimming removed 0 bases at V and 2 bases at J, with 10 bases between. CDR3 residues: CASSLAGDLQETQYF. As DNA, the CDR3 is TGTGCCAGCAGTTTAGCGGGGGATCTACAAGAGACCCAGTACTTC.